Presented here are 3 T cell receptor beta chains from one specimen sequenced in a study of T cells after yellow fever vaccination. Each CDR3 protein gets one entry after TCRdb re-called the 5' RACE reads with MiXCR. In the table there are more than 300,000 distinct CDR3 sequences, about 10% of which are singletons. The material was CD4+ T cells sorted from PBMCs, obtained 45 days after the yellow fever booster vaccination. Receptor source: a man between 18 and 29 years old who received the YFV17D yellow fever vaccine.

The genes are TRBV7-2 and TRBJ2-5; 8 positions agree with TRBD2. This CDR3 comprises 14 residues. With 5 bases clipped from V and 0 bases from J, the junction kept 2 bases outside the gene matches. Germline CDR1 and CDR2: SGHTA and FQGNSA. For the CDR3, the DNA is TGTGCCAGCAGCCGACTAGCGAACCAAGAGACCCAGTACTTC. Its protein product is CASSRLANQETQYF.

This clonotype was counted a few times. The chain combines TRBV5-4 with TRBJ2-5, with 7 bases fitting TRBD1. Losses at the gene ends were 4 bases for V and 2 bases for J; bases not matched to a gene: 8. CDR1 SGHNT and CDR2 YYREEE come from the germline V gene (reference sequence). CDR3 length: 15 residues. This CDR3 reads CASSPKGTAQETQYF. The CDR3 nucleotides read TGTGCCAGCAGCCCGAAAGGGACAGCTCAAGAGACCCAGTACTTC.

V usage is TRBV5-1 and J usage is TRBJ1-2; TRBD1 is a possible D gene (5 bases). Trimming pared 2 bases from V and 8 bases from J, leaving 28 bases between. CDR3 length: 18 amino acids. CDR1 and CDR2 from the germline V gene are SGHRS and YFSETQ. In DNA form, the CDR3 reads TGCGCCAGCAGCTTATCTGGGACGGCTAACGTCGTTTTTATCGGCTACACCTTC. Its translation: CASSLSGTANVVFIGYTF. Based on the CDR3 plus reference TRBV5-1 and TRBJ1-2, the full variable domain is KAGVTQTPRYLIKTRGQQVTLSCSPISGHRSVSWYQQTPGQGLQFLFEYFSETQRNKGNFPGRFSGRQFSNSRSEMNVSTLELGDSALYLCASSLSGTANVVFIGYTFGSGTRLTVV.